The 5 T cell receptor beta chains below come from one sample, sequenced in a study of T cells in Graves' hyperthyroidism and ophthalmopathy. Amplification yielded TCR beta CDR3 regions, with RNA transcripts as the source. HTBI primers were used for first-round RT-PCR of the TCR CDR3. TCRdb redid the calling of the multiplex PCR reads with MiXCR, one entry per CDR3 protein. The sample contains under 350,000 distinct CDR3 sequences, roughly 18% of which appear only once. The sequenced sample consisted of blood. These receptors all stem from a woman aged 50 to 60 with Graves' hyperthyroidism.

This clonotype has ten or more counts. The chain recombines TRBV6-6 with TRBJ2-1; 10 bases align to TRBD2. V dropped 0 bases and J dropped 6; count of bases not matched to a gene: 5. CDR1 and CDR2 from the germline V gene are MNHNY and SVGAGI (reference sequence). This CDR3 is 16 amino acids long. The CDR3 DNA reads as TGTGCCAGCAGTTACTCGATGGCTAGCGGGAGCAATGAGCAGTTCTTC. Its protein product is CASSYSMASGSNEQFF.

The CDR3 DNA reads TGCAGTGCTGTAACTCTGACACGCTACAATGAGCAGTTCTTC. This gives the protein CSAVTLTRYNEQFF. The rearrangement links TRBV20-1 to TRBJ2-1; D call uncertain. From germline, CDR1 is DFQATT and CDR2 SNEGSKA (reference sequence). The CDR3 runs to 14 residues. V lost 5 bases, J lost 3 bases, and 14 bases lay in between.

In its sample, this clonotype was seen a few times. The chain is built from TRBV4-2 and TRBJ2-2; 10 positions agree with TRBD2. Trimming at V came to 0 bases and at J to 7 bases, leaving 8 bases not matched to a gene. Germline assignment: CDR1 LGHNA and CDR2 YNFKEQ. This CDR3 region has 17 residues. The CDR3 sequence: CASSQDPLAGVIGELFF. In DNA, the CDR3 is TGTGCCAGCAGCCAAGATCCCCTAGCGGGAGTGATCGGGGAGCTGTTTTTT.

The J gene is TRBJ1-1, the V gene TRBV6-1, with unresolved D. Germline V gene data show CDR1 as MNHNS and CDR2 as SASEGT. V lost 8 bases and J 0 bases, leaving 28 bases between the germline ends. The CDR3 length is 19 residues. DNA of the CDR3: TGTGCCAGCCACCGCCTCCCCAACGCCGGGCCGGACCTGAACACTGAAGCTTTCTTT. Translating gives CASHRLPNAGPDLNTEAFF.

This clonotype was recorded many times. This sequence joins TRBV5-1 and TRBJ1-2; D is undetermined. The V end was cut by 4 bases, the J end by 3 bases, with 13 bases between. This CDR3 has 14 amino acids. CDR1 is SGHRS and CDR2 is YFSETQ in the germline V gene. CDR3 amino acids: CASSANGFDYGYTF. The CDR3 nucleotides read TGCGCCAGCAGCGCTAACGGGTTTGACTATGGCTACACCTTC.